The 24 T cell receptor beta chains below were found in one sample sequenced in a study of blood T cells in healthy people across ages. Combining a sample-barcoded 5' primer with a J-beta primer mix, a second PCR ran for roughly 6 to 12 cycles. TCRdb ran MiXCR on the 5' RACE reads and lists one entry per CDR3 protein. Of 750,000 to 950,000 distinct CDR3 sequences listed, about a quarter are singletons. This sample also appeared in a second study, on T cells of mothers and their children.

The specimen sequenced was blood. The origin of the receptors is a boy aged 5-17 years in good health.

The rearrangement uses TRBV7-3 and TRBJ2-2, with TRBD2 matching over 8 bases. This CDR3 region has 16 residues. Germline CDR1 SGHTA, CDR2 FQGTGA. Germline trimming cut 5 bases from V and 3 bases from J; bases unmatched to any gene: 8. The CDR3, as DNA: TGTGCCAGCAGCCCCCGGGCGGGGGGCTACACCGGGGAGCTGTTTTTT. It specifies CASSPRAGGYTGELFF.

This clonotype appeared a few times. The rearrangement uses TRBV25-1 and TRBJ2-1, with 9 bases fitting TRBD1. Germline CDR1 reads MGHDK; CDR2 reads SYGVNS. The CDR3 extends over 16 amino acids. J lost 6 bases, V lost 5 bases, and 11 bases had no gene match. CDR3 loop: CASSTSGGQGGNEQFF. The CDR3 DNA sequence: TGTGCCAGCAGTACATCTGGGGGACAGGGAGGCAATGAGCAGTTCTTC.

A few counts support this clonotype. Here the CDR3 DNA reads TGCAGCGTTGAAGGGCTAGCGGCGAAAAATGAGCAGTTCTTC. Its translation: CSVEGLAAKNEQFF. The rearrangement links TRBV29-1 to TRBJ2-1; the match to TRBD2 covers 7 bases. CDR1 and CDR2 from the germline V gene are SQVTM and ANQGSEA. The V segment lost 1 base and the J segment 7 bases; nucleotides outside the gene matches: 7. This CDR3 contains 14 residues.

This chain connects TRBV7-2 to TRBJ2-5; 7 bases fit TRBD2. This CDR3 spans 14 amino acids. The V segment lost 4 bases and the J segment 7 bases; nucleotides outside the gene matches: 9. Germline V gene lookup returns CDR1 SGHTA and CDR2 FQGNSA. This CDR3 is CASSSNWREGTQYF. DNA of the CDR3: TGTGCCAGCAGCTCCAACTGGAGGGAGGGGACCCAGTACTTC.

V gene TRBV6-5 combines with J gene TRBJ1-1; TRBD1 is a possible D gene (6 bases). V shed 6 bases and J shed 1 base, with 12 bases lying between them. The CDR3 sequence is 14 residues long. CDR1 MNHEY and CDR2 SVGAGI come from the germline V gene. The CDR3 DNA sequence: TGTGCCAGCAGGGACCGGGACAAGAACACTGAAGCTTTCTTT. Protein product: CASRDRDKNTEAFF.

The chain joins TRBV12-5 to TRBJ1-3; 12 nucleotides align to TRBD1. V lost 4 bases to trimming and J lost 1 base; unmatched junction nucleotides: 11. Germline CDR1 LGHNT, CDR2 FRNRAP. This CDR3 contains 19 residues. The CDR3 here is CASGWTPGQGAPSGNTIYF. The DNA of the CDR3 is TGTGCTAGTGGTTGGACCCCGGGACAGGGGGCTCCTTCTGGAAACACCATATATTTT.

The chain links TRBV5-1 to TRBJ2-5; 8 bases agree with TRBD1. This CDR3 has 16 residues. The germline gives CDR1 SGHRS, CDR2 YFSETQ. Trimming removed 5 bases from V and 1 base from J; junction bases left unmatched: 10. In DNA form, the CDR3 reads TGCGCCAGCAGGCGAGGGGCGCAGGGGGCCCAAGAGACCCAGTACTTC. Its protein product is CASRRGAQGAQETQYF.

This clonotype has only a few counts. The chain joins TRBV6-5 to TRBJ2-3, with no clear D. The CDR3 is 11 residues long. Germline CDR1 is MNHEY and CDR2 is SVGAGI. V was shortened by 7 bases and J by 5 bases, with 7 bases between the two germline ends. The CDR3 protein is CASIRGDTQYF. CDR3 sequence (DNA): TGTGCCAGCATCCGAGGAGATACGCAGTATTTT.

The J gene is TRBJ2-5, the V gene TRBV6-5, with D tentatively TRBD1 (6 bases). Germline CDR1 and CDR2: MNHEY and SVGAGI. V was clipped by 6 bases and J by 1 base, with 15 bases between them. This CDR3 comprises 15 residues. CDR3 protein: CASRVTGMGQETQYF. In DNA, the CDR3 is TGTGCCAGCAGAGTTACAGGGATGGGCCAAGAGACCCAGTACTTC.

This clonotype was seen more than once but under ten times. At one end, the junction sequence differs from germline, possibly due to a read error. V gene TRBV10-1 combines with J gene TRBJ2-5; D is ambiguous. The CDR3 has 12 amino acids. The germline V gene encodes CDR1 WNHNN and CDR2 SYGVQD (reference sequence). CDR3 sequence reads: CASSENSNEQSF. The CDR3 DNA reads as TGCGCCAGCAGTGAGAATTCCAATGAGCAGTCCTTC.

This clonotype has more than one count but fewer than ten. A junction boundary mismatches the germline segment, possibly from a read error. The V and J genes are TRBV20-1 and TRBJ1-5, with a tentative D call TRBD1 (6 bases). The CDR3 spans 12 residues. The V gene's germline CDR1 is DFQATT and CDR2 SNEGSKA (reference sequence). CDR3 in DNA: TGCAGTGCCAGAGAGGGGGGGCAGCCCCAGCATTTT. Translated: CSAREGGQPQHF.

This clonotype occurred a few times. The chain is built from TRBV12-3 or TRBV12-4 and TRBJ2-1; D perhaps matches TRBD1 (6 bases). The CDR3 has 14 residues. Trimming cost V 0 bases and J 7 bases, with 10 bases left between them. The CDR3 spells CASSLAWGQNEQFF. In nucleotides, the CDR3 is TGTGCCAGCAGTTTAGCGTGGGGGCAGAATGAGCAGTTCTTC.

This clonotype was detected only a few times. V and J are TRBV28 and TRBJ2-5, with 7 bases aligning to TRBD2. Germline CDR1 reads MDHEN; CDR2 reads SYDVKM. The CDR3 has 13 amino acids. Losses at the gene ends were 6 bases for V and 4 bases for J; bases not matched to a gene: 5. CDR3 protein: CASRRGGLETQYF. The CDR3 coding sequence is TGTGCCAGCAGGCGGGGAGGGTTAGAGACCCAGTACTTC.

The chain has TRBV29-1 and TRBJ2-1; TRBD1 agrees at 10 bases. This CDR3 has 13 amino acids. Germline-derived CDR1 and CDR2 are SQVTM and ANQGSEA. V shed 4 bases and J 9 bases; nucleotides not matched to a gene: 6. CDR3 DNA sequence: TGCAGCGTTGGACAGGGGGCGCCGGGTGAGCAGTTCTTC. Protein sequence: CSVGQGAPGEQFF.

The V and J genes are TRBV28 and TRBJ1-5; no definite D call. From germline, CDR1 is MDHEN and CDR2 SYDVKM. V was trimmed by 3 bases and J by 15 bases, leaving 21 bases between them. The CDR3 length is 14 residues. As DNA, the CDR3 is TGTGCCAGCAGTTTGAGACGTCTCTGGGGAGTAGGGCATTTT. Its translation is CASSLRRLWGVGHF.

The chain employs TRBV2 and TRBJ2-7; no definite D call. The V end lost 7 bases, the J end lost 2 bases, and 9 bases lay between the germline ends. This CDR3 has 12 residues. Germline lookup yields CDR1 SNHLY and CDR2 FYNNEI. Here the CDR3 DNA reads TGTGCCAGCAAGGGTGCAACCTACGAGCAGTACTTC. Translated: CASKGATYEQYF.

The chain couples TRBV5-1 to TRBJ2-7; 8 positions match TRBD2. The CDR3 covers 13 residues. V shed 2 bases, J shed 5 bases, and the junction held 3 bases outside the gene matches. From germline, CDR1 is SGHRS and CDR2 YFSETQ. For the CDR3, the DNA is TGCGCCAGCAGCTTCGGGGGGGTTGACGAGCAGTACTTC. Its translation: CASSFGGVDEQYF.

The chain recombines TRBV10-1 with TRBJ1-2, with D hard to call. Germline loops: CDR1 WNHNN, CDR2 SYGVQD (reference sequence). This CDR3 is 13 amino acids long. Trimming left V 5 bases short and J 5 bases short, with 12 bases between. CDR3 protein: CASSPGAPYGYTF. DNA of the CDR3: TGCGCCAGCAGTCCGGGAGCTCCGTATGGCTACACCTTC.

This clonotype was counted only a few times. This chain connects TRBV2 to TRBJ2-3; no reliable D call. The V end was cut by 7 bases, the J end by 1 base, with 12 bases between. Germline V CDR1 and CDR2: SNHLY, FYNNEI. The CDR3 is 14 amino acids. As DNA, the CDR3 is TGTGCCAGCAAAAACGGCTACGGCACAGATACGCAGTATTTT. Translated: CASKNGYGTDTQYF.

The chain uses TRBV28 and TRBJ2-5; D might be TRBD1 (5 bases). The J call is in doubt because the DNA end fits TRBJ2-7 better. CDR1 MDHEN and CDR2 SYDVKM come from the germline V gene. This CDR3 is built from 14 residues. The CDR3 DNA sequence: TGTGCCAGCAGTTTAACCCCAGGGTCCTACGAGCAGTACTTC. It translates to CASSLTPGSYEQYF.

In its sample, this clonotype was seen a few times. The chain employs TRBV18 and TRBJ1-1; D unclear. The CDR3 runs to 13 residues. The V gene's germline CDR1 is KGHSH and CDR2 LQKENI. Trimming removed 5 bases from V and 6 bases from J, with 13 bases in between. CDR3 region: CASSTTETSEAFF. The CDR3 DNA reads as TGTGCCAGCTCAACTACAGAGACTTCTGAAGCTTTCTTT.

This chain uses TRBV10-3 with TRBJ2-5; 7 bases are shared with TRBD2. Per germline, CDR1 ENHRY and CDR2 SYGVKD. There are 13 residues in the CDR3. After removal of 8 bases from V and 11 bases from J, the junction contained 14 bases not matched to a gene. CDR3 sequence (DNA): TGTGCCATCGTCGGGGAGAGTGGGGGGGAGCAGTACTTC. This encodes CAIVGESGGEQYF.

V is TRBV6-1 and J is TRBJ2-4, with D perhaps matching TRBD1 (5 bases). CDR1 is MNHNS, CDR2 SASEGT, per germline. The CDR3 is 15 amino acids. Between the trimmed V and J ends, which lost 4 bases and 1 base, there was a span of 11 bases. DNA of the CDR3: TGTGCCAGCAGTGTCAGGGTAGGGGCCAAAAACATTCAGTACTTC. The encoded protein is CASSVRVGAKNIQYF.

This clonotype has only a few counts. The chain combines TRBV6-1 with TRBJ1-5, with D perhaps TRBD1 (5 bases). V lost 6 bases, J lost 5 bases, and 17 bases lay in between. This CDR3 is 15 amino acids long. Germline V CDR1 and CDR2: MNHNS, SASEGT. The CDR3 region is CASSPRGGGDQPQHF. As DNA, the CDR3 is TGTGCCAGCAGCCCAAGGGGCGGCGGGGATCAGCCCCAGCATTTT.